The 12 T cell receptor beta chains below were found in one sample sequenced in a study of T cells in Graves' hyperthyroidism and ophthalmopathy. Using RNA transcripts as the source, TCR beta CDR3 regions were amplified. Carried out on the TCR CDR3, a first-round RT-PCR used the HTBI primer set. One entry per CDR3 protein results from TCRdb running MiXCR on the multiplex PCR reads. There are about 460,000 distinct CDR3 sequences in the sample; approximately 23% occur only once, and approximately 54% lies in the top ten. The sample was blood. The receptor set was obtained from a woman aged 70-85 years with Graves' ophthalmopathy.

This clonotype was seen a handful of times. The rearrangement uses TRBV10-3 and TRBJ1-2; 10 bases fit TRBD1. J was trimmed by 10 bases and V by 10 bases; bases with no gene match: 12. Germline CDR1 reads ENHRY; CDR2 reads SYGVKD. The CDR3 runs 13 residues. For the CDR3, the DNA is TGTGCCACCCGGAACGGACAGGGGGTGGACTACACCTTC. This encodes CATRNGQGVDYTF.

The chain joins TRBV19 to TRBJ2-2, with TRBD2 matching 9 bases. V dropped 6 bases and J dropped 5; count of bases not matched to a gene: 7. This CDR3 spans 15 amino acids. Germline CDR1 LNHDA, CDR2 SQIVND (reference sequence). In nucleotides, the CDR3 is TGTGCCAGTAGCCAGACTAGCGGACAAACCGGGGAGCTGTTTTTT. It yields the protein CASSQTSGQTGELFF.

This clonotype came up many times. The CDR3 DNA is TGTGCCAGCAGCTTCGGTGAAGGTTACGAGCAGTACTTC. Translated, it gives CASSFGEGYEQYF. The chain combines TRBV11-1 with TRBJ2-7; no clear D gene. V lost 3 bases, J lost 4 bases, and 10 bases lay in between. The germline V gene has CDR1 SGHAT and CDR2 FQDESV (reference sequence). This CDR3 comprises 13 residues.

This clonotype appeared many times. V gene TRBV12-3 or TRBV12-4 combines with J gene TRBJ2-3; perhaps TRBD2 as D (6 bases). The CDR3 consists of 14 residues. Trimming removed 8 bases at V and 4 bases at J, with 16 bases between. The CDR3 spells CASEQEGDADTQYF. The CDR3 region has the DNA TGTGCCAGCGAGCAGGAGGGTGATGCAGATACGCAGTATTTT.

J is TRBJ2-7 and V is TRBV29-1, with D perhaps matching TRBD2 (6 bases). Germline V gives CDR1 SQVTM, CDR2 ANQGSEA. This CDR3 is built from 12 residues. The ends were cut back, 3 bases at V and 4 bases at J, with 10 bases in the middle. Here the CDR3 reads CSVETSLYEQYF. The CDR3 DNA is TGCAGCGTTGAGACTAGTTTGTACGAGCAGTACTTC.

This clonotype was counted only a few times. V gene TRBV20-1 combines with J gene TRBJ1-2, with D possibly TRBD1 on 5 matching bases. CDR1 and CDR2 from the germline V gene are DFQATT and SNEGSKA (reference sequence). Trimming pared 6 bases from V and 2 bases from J, leaving 16 bases between. The CDR3 length is 14 residues. The CDR3 bases are TGCAGTGCCCCGGGGGAGGGGCGGAACTATGGCTACACCTTC. It is translated as CSAPGEGRNYGYTF.

This clonotype occurred a few times. The V call is TRBV5-1, the J call TRBJ2-2; no clear D. Trimming took off 4 bases at V and 5 bases at J, with 18 bases between the two ends. There are 16 residues in the CDR3. CDR1 SGHRS and CDR2 YFSETQ come from the germline V gene. The CDR3 DNA reads as TGCGCCAGCAGCCCTGAGGCTTCAATACGTACCGGGGAGCTGTTTTTT. This sequence encodes CASSPEASIRTGELFF.

This clonotype was detected ten times or more. The V and J genes are TRBV7-9 and TRBJ2-1; TRBD2 agrees at 12 bases. The CDR3 is 17 amino acids. Losses at the gene ends were 1 base for V and 9 bases for J; bases not matched to a gene: 10. Germline lookup yields CDR1 SEHNR and CDR2 FQNEAQ (reference sequence). The CDR3: CASSLDLLAGGYVEQFF. The CDR3 nucleotides read TGTGCCAGCAGCTTAGACCTACTAGCGGGGGGCTATGTTGAGCAGTTCTTC.

A word on this clonotype: A much larger clone lies a single base off, so this may be a read error. In DNA form, the CDR3 reads TGTGCCAGCAGTCCGGGTCACCTGGGCCTGTCAGGAGAAGAACTGTTTTTT. Encoded protein: CASSPGHLGLSGEELFF. The chain has TRBV28 and TRBJ1-4; no reliable D call. The germline gives CDR1 MDHEN, CDR2 SYDVKM. CDR3 length: 17 residues. The ends were cut back, 5 bases at V and 12 bases at J, with 28 bases in the middle.

The J gene is TRBJ2-3, the V gene TRBV9, with D perhaps TRBD2 (6 bases). From germline, CDR1 is SGDLS and CDR2 YYNGEE. V was pared by 7 bases and J by 2 bases, with 14 bases between. The CDR3 spans 14 residues. CDR3 sequence reads: CASQPGGNTDTQYF. The CDR3 DNA reads TGTGCCAGCCAGCCTGGGGGGAACACAGATACGCAGTATTTT. The entire variable domain, with the rest obtained from reference TRBV9 and TRBJ2-3, is as follows: DSGVTQTPKHLITATGQRVTLRCSPRSGDLSVYWYQQSLDQGLQFLIQYYNGEERAKGNILERFSAQQFPDLHSELNLSSLELGDSALYFCASQPGGNTDTQYFGPGTRLTVL.

In nucleotides, the CDR3 is TGCAGTGCCGGTACCTACGAGCAGTACTTC. It specifies CSAGTYEQYF. The chain uses TRBV29-1 and TRBJ2-7, with no clear D. Germline V gene sequence: CDR1 SQVTM, CDR2 ANQGSEA. CDR3 size: 10 residues.

The table lists this clonotype with many counts. The gene calls are TRBV7-2 and TRBJ1-6; D is ambiguous. Germline V gene lookup returns CDR1 SGHTA and CDR2 FQGNSA. The V gene lost 10 bases and the J gene lost 4 bases, with 14 bases spanning the gap. CDR3 length equals 14 residues. This chain's CDR3 is CATRRGDYNSPLHF. CDR3 DNA: TGTGCCACAAGACGCGGGGATTATAATTCACCCCTCCACTTT.